This T cell receptor (beta chain) originates from a study of PD-L1 blockade in urothelial cancer. Study in general: Patients commenced intravenous atezolizumab, 1,200 mg every 3 weeks, in about 2014. Analysis of blood occurred 3 weeks (second dose) and 6 weeks after treatment start.

This clone was picked up a small number of times. V was cut by 2 bases and J by 4 bases, with 17 bases left in between. This CDR3 comprises 17 residues. Germline CDR1 reads SNHLY; CDR2 reads FYNNEI. Locally advanced or metastatic urothelial carcinoma was present in patients. Peripheral blood mononuclear cells were collected from every patient before and during treatment, yielding between 1 and 8 samples per patient. Measured with immunoSEQ multiplex PCR; TCRdb has only the in-frame clones, and not every one. The sample has some 35,000 clones; 75% to 95% are singletons. Sequencing used PBMCs, obtained around atezolizumab (anti-PD-L1) treatment. The chain combines TRBV2 with TRBJ1-4, with a possible D match to TRBD1 (5 bases). The clonotype originates from a man in his 70s with urothelial cancer. The CDR3, as DNA: TGTGCCAGCAGTGAACATTCGGGTCGGGGGGGTAATGAAAAACTGTTTTTT. It encodes CASSEHSGRGGNEKLFF.